This record looks at one T cell receptor (beta chain) sequence and its context. The data were obtained in a study of shared clonotypes between healthy human individuals. V lost 4 bases and J 2 bases, leaving 9 bases between the germline ends. Germline-derived CDR1 and CDR2 are SGHTA and FQGNSA. This CDR3 is 14 amino acids long. Unsorted PBMCs provided DNA that was sequenced on ten immunoSEQ deep assay plates. Only in-frame clones appear in the TCRdb table, and some are missing; sequencing was by immunoSEQ multiplex PCR. Of more than 450,000 clones detected, 70% to 80% appear once; the ten largest clones hold 10% to 15%.

The rearrangement links TRBV7-2 to TRBJ1-3; unclear D gene. Sequenced: PBMCs. The receptor's source is a woman aged 40 to 50 in good health. Some clones in this sample may be carry-over from other donors' samples. The CDR3 region is CASSSTVTGNTIYF. Written as DNA, the CDR3 is TGTGCCAGCAGCTCGACGGTAACTGGAAACACCATATATTTT.